Below, one TCR beta chain is given with its context. Over 18 months, lack of ophthalmopathy progression marked Graves' hyperthyroidism as stable. The sample comes from a study of T cells in Graves' hyperthyroidism and ophthalmopathy. This CDR3 comprises 15 residues. V trimming: 4 bases; J trimming: 6 bases; junction bases outside the gene matches: 8. Germline assignment: CDR1 SGDLS and CDR2 YYNGEE. RNA transcripts served as the template for amplifying TCR beta CDR3 regions. RT-PCR in the first round (using the HTBI primer set) targeted the TCR CDR3. TCRdb reanalysed the multiplex PCR reads using MiXCR and keeps one entry per CDR3 protein. The sample consists of approximately 560,000 distinct CDR3 sequences, 15% to 17% of them appearing once.

Sequenced material: blood. The chain is built from TRBV9 and TRBJ1-4, with 8 bases matching TRBD1. The receptor comes from a woman aged 25 to 39 with Graves' hyperthyroidism. DNA of the CDR3: TGTGCCAGCAGCTTGCAGGGGGCTCCGGATGAAAAACTGTTTTTT. Protein: CASSLQGAPDEKLFF.